This T cell receptor beta chain was retrieved from a study of blood T cell repertoires in COVID-19. The cohort comprised adults aged 18 to 89 years residing in under 30 US areas. Profiled with immunoSEQ multiplex PCR; TCRdb holds only in-frame clones, not every one. The sample lists 200,000 to 250,000 clones; 80% to 90% were seen once. Sequenced sample: PBMCs or T cells enriched from blood (not recorded which). The clonotype comes from a woman aged 40 to 50 with acute COVID-19.

The CDR3 region is CASSLRTSGSGRVNEQFF. Here the CDR3 DNA reads TGCGCCAGCAGCTTGAGGACTAGCGGGAGTGGGCGGGTTAATGAGCAGTTCTTC. The chain joins TRBV5-1 to TRBJ2-1, with 13 bases aligning to TRBD2. Germline CDR1 SGHRS, CDR2 YFSETQ. This CDR3 is 18 amino acids long. Trimming removed 1 base from V and 7 bases from J; junction bases left unmatched: 11.